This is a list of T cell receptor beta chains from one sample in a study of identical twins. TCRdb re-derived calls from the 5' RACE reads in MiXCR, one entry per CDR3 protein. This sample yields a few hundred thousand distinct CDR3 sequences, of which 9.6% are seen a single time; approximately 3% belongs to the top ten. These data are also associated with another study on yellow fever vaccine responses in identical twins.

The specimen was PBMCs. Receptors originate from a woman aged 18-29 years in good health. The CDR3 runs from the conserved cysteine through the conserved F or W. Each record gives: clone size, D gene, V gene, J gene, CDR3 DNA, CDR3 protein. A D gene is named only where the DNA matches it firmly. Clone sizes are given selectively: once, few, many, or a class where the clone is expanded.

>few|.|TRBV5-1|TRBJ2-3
TGCGCCAGCAGCCCCGGCCAGGGATTCGGTGGGTCAGATACGCAGTATTTT
CASSPGQGFGGSDTQYF
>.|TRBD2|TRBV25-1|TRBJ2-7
TGTGCCAGCACCCTCGGGGAGGGTTCCTACGAGCAGTACTTC
CASTLGEGSYEQYF
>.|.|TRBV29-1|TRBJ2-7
TGCAGCGTTGAAGATGGAGACTACGAGCAGTACTTC
CSVEDGDYEQYF
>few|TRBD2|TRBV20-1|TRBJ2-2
TGCAGTGCTAGAGACAGAAGACTAGCGGCGAACACCGGGGAGCTGTTTTTT
CSARDRRLAANTGELFF
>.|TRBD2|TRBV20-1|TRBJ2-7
TGCAGTGCTAGGGCCTATAGCGGGAGCTACGAGCAGTACTTC
CSARAYSGSYEQYF
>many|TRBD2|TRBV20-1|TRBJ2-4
TGCAGTGCTATAGCGGGAGAGGTAAACATTCAGTACTTC
CSAIAGEVNIQYF
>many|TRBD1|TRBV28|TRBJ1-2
TGTGCCAGCAGCCCTGGGACAGCCAAAACTTACTATGGCTACACCTTC
CASSPGTAKTYYGYTF
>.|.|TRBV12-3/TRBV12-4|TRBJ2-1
TGTGCCAGCAGTTTAACCCCAGGGGACAATGAGCAGTTCTTC
CASSLTPGDNEQFF
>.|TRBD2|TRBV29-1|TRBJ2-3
TGCAGCTCCCATGGGGGGGCAGATACGCAGTATTTT
CSSHGGADTQYF
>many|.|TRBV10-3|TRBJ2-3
TGTGCCATCAGTGAGTCAGGCGGCGCAGATACGCAGTATTTT
CAISESGGADTQYF
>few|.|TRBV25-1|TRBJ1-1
TGTGCCAGCAGACCCCTCTCCCCTAACACTGAAGCTTTCTTT
CASRPLSPNTEAFF
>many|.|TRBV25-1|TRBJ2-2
.
CASSVGPGGYTGELFF
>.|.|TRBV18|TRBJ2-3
TGTGCCAGCTCATCTTCAACAGGGTTTGCAGATACGCAGTATTTT
CASSSSTGFADTQYF
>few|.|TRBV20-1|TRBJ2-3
TGCAGTGCTAGAGATAGGAGGGGGGCGGTGGATACGCAGTATTTT
CSARDRRGAVDTQYF
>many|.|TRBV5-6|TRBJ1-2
TGTGCCAGCAGCTTGGGACCACTGGTAGCTGGGCTCAGTGGCTACACCTTC
CASSLGPLVAGLSGYTF
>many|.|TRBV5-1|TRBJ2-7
TGCGCCAGCAGCCCTGAGTACCAAGGAGAATACGAGCAGTACTTC
CASSPEYQGEYEQYF
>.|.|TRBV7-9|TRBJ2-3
TGTGCCAGCAGCTTAGCCGAGAGGCTGCTAGATACGCAGTATTTT
CASSLAERLLDTQYF
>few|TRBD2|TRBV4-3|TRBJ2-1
TGCGCCAGCAGCCTCGAACTAGCGGAATATTACAATGAGCAGTTCTTC
CASSLELAEYYNEQFF
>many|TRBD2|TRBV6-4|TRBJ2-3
TGTGCCAGCAGTGACTCCAGCGGGAAAGGCACAGATACGCAGTATTTT
CASSDSSGKGTDTQYF
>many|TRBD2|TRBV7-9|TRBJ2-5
TGTGCCAGCAGCACCCTAGCGGGAGGTTTCCAAGAGACCCAGTACTTC
CASSTLAGGFQETQYF
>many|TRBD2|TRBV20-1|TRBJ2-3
TGCAGTGCGCCAGCGGGGCCCAACACAGATACGCAGTATTTT
CSAPAGPNTDTQYF
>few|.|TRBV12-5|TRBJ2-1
TGTGCTAGTGGTTTGGTAATGAGGGGAAACAATGAGCAGTTCTTC
CASGLVMRGNNEQFF
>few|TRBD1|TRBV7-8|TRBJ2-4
TGTGCCAGCAGCTTACCTCGGACAGGGGAAAACATTCAGTACTTC
CASSLPRTGENIQYF
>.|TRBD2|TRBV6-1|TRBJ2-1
TGTGCCAGCAGGGGACTAGCCGGTTCGTTTAATGAGCAGTTCTTC
CASRGLAGSFNEQFF
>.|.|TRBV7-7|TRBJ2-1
TGTGCTAGCAGCTTAGCCGGAAGGGCCTTCAATGAGCAGTTCTTC
CASSLAGRAFNEQFF
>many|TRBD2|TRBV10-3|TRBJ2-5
TGTGCCATCAGTGAGGCTCGCTCTAGCGGGGGGGCCCGGGAGACCCAGTACTTC
CAISEARSSGGARETQYF
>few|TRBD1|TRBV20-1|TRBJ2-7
TGCAGCGCGGACAGGGGGCAGGGCGAGCAGTACTTC
CSADRGQGEQYF
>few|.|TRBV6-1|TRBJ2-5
TGTGCCAGCATTCAGGGAGGCAGGGAAGAGACCCAGTACTTC
CASIQGGREETQYF
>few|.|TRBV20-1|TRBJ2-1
TGCAGTGCTAGAGGGACGACAGGTGAGCAGTTCTTC
CSARGTTGEQFF
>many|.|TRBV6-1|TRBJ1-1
TGTGCCAGCAGACGCAGTGGTCAGGTCACTGAAGCTTTCTTT
CASRRSGQVTEAFF
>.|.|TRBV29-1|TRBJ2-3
TGCAGCGTTGGCGGGGCGGGAGATACGCAGTATTTT
CSVGGAGDTQYF
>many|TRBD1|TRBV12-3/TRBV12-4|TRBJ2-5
TGTGCCAGCAGAGGGGGCGCGGAGACCCAGTACTTC
CASRGGAETQYF
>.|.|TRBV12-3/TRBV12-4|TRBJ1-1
TGTGCCAGCAGCCCACAGGGCCATGACACTGAAGCTTTCTTT
CASSPQGHDTEAFF
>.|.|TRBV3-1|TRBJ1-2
TGTGCCAGCAGCCAAGGACAGGCCTCCAATGGCTACACCTTC
CASSQGQASNGYTF
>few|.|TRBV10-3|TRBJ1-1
TGTGCCATCAGTGAGTCCGTGGTGGGCAACACTGAAGCTTTCTTT
CAISESVVGNTEAFF
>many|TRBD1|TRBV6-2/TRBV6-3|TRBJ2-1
TGTGCCAGCAGTTACTCGTTGACCTGGACAGGGGAAGGCTACAATGAGCAGTTCTTC
CASSYSLTWTGEGYNEQFF
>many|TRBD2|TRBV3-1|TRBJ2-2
TGTGCCAGCAGCCAATTACTAGCGGGGGGGCGAATCACCGGGGAGCTGTTTTTT
CASSQLLAGGRITGELFF
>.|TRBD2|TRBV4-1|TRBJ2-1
TGCGCCAGCAGCCCGTTACGTACTAGCGATATATACAATGAGCAGTTCTTC
CASSPLRTSDIYNEQFF
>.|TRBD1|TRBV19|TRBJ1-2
TGTGCCAGTAGTGGAGGGGGCATTAACTATGGCTACACCTTC
CASSGGGINYGYTF
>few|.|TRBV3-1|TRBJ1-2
TGTGCCAGCAGCCCTAAGGGACAAAAACGCTATGGCTACACCTTC
CASSPKGQKRYGYTF
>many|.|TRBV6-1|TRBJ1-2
TGTGCCAGCAGTCCATCAGACCGGCATGGCTACACCTTC
CASSPSDRHGYTF
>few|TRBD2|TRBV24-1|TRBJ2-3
TGTGCCACCAGTGACCCTCCTCTGGGACTAGCGGCTGATACGCAGTATTTT
CATSDPPLGLAADTQYF
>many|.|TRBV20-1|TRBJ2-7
TGCAGTGCCCGGACCCTCTTTGGAGGGGGGGGCTCAGGGAACGAGCAGTACTTC
CSARTLFGGGGSGNEQYF
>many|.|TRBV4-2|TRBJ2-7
TGTGCCAGCAGCCAAGAACTGAACTCCTACGAGCAGTACTTC
CASSQELNSYEQYF
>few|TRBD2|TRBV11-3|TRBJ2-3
TGTGCCAGCAGCCCGCGGGCGGGAGGTTCTGATACGCAGTATTTT
CASSPRAGGSDTQYF
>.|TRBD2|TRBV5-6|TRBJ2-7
TGTGCCAGCAGCTTGAAAGCCCGGACTAGCGGGATGTACGAGCAGTACTTC
CASSLKARTSGMYEQYF
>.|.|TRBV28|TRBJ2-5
TGTGCCAGCAGGACACCCCGACAGGTTGTGGAGACCCAGTACTTC
CASRTPRQVVETQYF